One sample yielded the 22 T cell receptor beta chains listed below, sequenced in a study of OX40 agonist ivuxolimab in advanced cancers. Sequenced by immunoSEQ multiplex PCR; TCRdb stores in-frame clones only, minus some. The sample gives about 10,000 clones, roughly three fifths of which show up once; 46% is in the top ten. The sample here was CD4+ or CD8+ T cells sorted from blood, taken in a trial of the OX40 agonist ivuxolimab. Every receptor here comes from an adult with an advanced solid tumor such as melanoma, head and neck, liver or kidney cancer.

The rearrangement uses TRBV27 and TRBJ2-7; the D gene is possibly TRBD2 (5 bases). Germline assignment: CDR1 MNHEY and CDR2 SMNVEV (reference sequence). V was shortened by 4 bases and J by 0 bases, with 16 bases between the two germline ends. CDR3 size: 16 residues. In nucleotides, the CDR3 is TGTGCCAGCAGTTCCCAAGCCGTTGAGGGCTCCTACGAGCAGTACTTC. Protein sequence: CASSSQAVEGSYEQYF.

The chain carries TRBV7-6 and TRBJ1-2, with 12 bases that match TRBD1. The germline V gene has CDR1 SGHVS and CDR2 FNYEAQ. J was trimmed by 6 bases and V by 1 base; bases with no gene match: 3. The CDR3 covers 15 residues. This chain's CDR3 is CASSLEGQGADGYTF. The CDR3 nucleotides are TGTGCCAGCAGCTTAGAGGGACAGGGGGCGGATGGCTACACCTTC.

Only a few counts were recorded for this clone. The CDR3 protein is CASSFLGYTF. For the CDR3, the DNA is TGTGCCAGCAGTTTCTTGGGCTACACCTTC. The chain uses TRBV7-9 and TRBJ1-2; the D is unclear. Trimming took off 6 bases at V and 8 bases at J, with 7 bases between the two ends. The CDR3 totals 10 residues. Looked up from germline, CDR1 is SEHNR and CDR2 is FQNEAQ (reference sequence).

V and J are TRBV7-9 and TRBJ1-2; D may be TRBD1 (6 bases). Looked up from germline, CDR1 is SEHNR and CDR2 is FQNEAQ (reference sequence). The V and J ends lost 1 base and 4 bases respectively, with 7 bases between them. The CDR3 extends over 13 amino acids. The CDR3 region is CASSLDRAYGYTF. CDR3 nucleotide sequence: TGTGCCAGCAGCTTAGACAGGGCCTATGGCTACACCTTC.

This clone counts as medium-sized (0.01 to 0.1%). The chain carries TRBV11-2 and TRBJ1-1; no clear D. CDR1 SGHAT and CDR2 FQNNGV come from the germline V gene. V lost 0 bases, J lost 7 bases, and 18 bases lay in between. The CDR3 has 16 residues. The CDR3 nucleotides read TGTGCCAGCAGCTTAGATCGGGTGGTTCGCGACGTTGAAGCTTTCTTT. It is translated as CASSLDRVVRDVEAFF.

The chain uses TRBV19 and TRBJ2-2; 7 nucleotides line up with TRBD2. V was clipped by 6 bases and J by 4 bases; unmatched bases: 5. Germline V gives CDR1 LNHDA, CDR2 SQIVND (reference sequence). The CDR3 loop spans 14 amino acids. In DNA, the CDR3 is TGTGCCAGTAGGCTCGGGGGGAGCACCGGGGAGCTGTTTTTT. This translates into CASRLGGSTGELFF.

This sequence joins TRBV11-2 and TRBJ2-1, with 9 bases lining up with TRBD2. The CDR3 is 16 amino acids. CDR1 is SGHAT and CDR2 is FQNNGV in the germline V gene. V lost 1 base to trimming and J lost 8 bases; unmatched junction nucleotides: 9. The CDR3 DNA sequence: TGTGCCAGCAGCTTAGTTGTGGTAGCGGGAGAAGATGAGCAGTTCTTC. It is translated as CASSLVVVAGEDEQFF.

This clone is medium-sized. The chain uses TRBV11-3 and TRBJ1-5, with TRBD1 identical over 9 bases. The germline V gene has CDR1 SGHNT and CDR2 YENEEA. Trimming at V came to 7 bases and at J to 3 bases, leaving 19 bases not matched to a gene. The CDR3 consists of 19 residues. Here the CDR3 reads CASTPGTGNKVLINQPQHF. The CDR3 DNA follows: TGTGCCAGCACCCCCGGGACAGGGAATAAGGTCCTCATCAATCAGCCCCAGCATTTT. The full variable domain, in which reference TRBV11-3 and TRBJ1-5 provide the parts outside the CDR3, is EAGVVQSPRYKIIEKKQPVAFWCNPISGHNTLYWYLQNLGQGPELLIRYENEEAVDDSQLPKDRFSAERLKGVDSTLKIQPAELGDSAVYLCASTPGTGNKVLINQPQHFGDGTRLSIL.

CDR3 nucleotides: TGTGCCAGCAGCTCCCTGGGGGGGAATGAGCAGTTCTTC. Its translation: CASSSLGGNEQFF. The chain has TRBV13 and TRBJ2-1, with 7 bases fitting TRBD2. The CDR3 runs to 13 residues. The germline CDR1 and CDR2 sequences are PRHDT and FYEKMQ (reference sequence). With V trimmed by 4 bases and J by 7 bases, 4 bases remained unmatched.

This clone was counted only a few times. As DNA, the CDR3 is TGTGCCAGCAGCGTAGAACTAGCGGGAACCATTGAGCAGTTCTTC. Protein product: CASSVELAGTIEQFF. The V and J genes are TRBV9 and TRBJ2-1; 10 bases align to TRBD2. The germline V gene encodes CDR1 SGDLS and CDR2 YYNGEE. The CDR3 has 15 residues. J was trimmed by 9 bases and V by 0 bases; bases with no gene match: 6.

This clone is labeled as large. The V call is TRBV10-2, the J call TRBJ2-3; D is perhaps TRBD2 (6 bases). Germline lookup yields CDR1 WSHSY and CDR2 SAAADI. V was cut by 2 bases and J by 0 bases, with 12 bases left in between. The CDR3 runs to 16 residues. The CDR3 bases are TGCGCCAGCAGTGAGCCGGTCAGCGGGAGCACAGATACGCAGTATTTT. Translated, it gives CASSEPVSGSTDTQYF.

The rearrangement links TRBV6-5 to TRBJ1-5; D not resolved. The V gene's germline CDR1 is MNHEY and CDR2 SVGAGI. V was cut by 6 bases and J by 0 bases, with 12 bases left in between. The CDR3 runs to 15 residues. CDR3 sequence: CASRIRSDSNQPQHF. The CDR3 DNA is TGTGCCAGCAGAATCAGGTCCGATAGCAATCAGCCCCAGCATTTT.

With regard to this clone: Germline and junction disagree at one end, which may indicate a read error. The rearrangement links TRBV11-1 to TRBJ2-3, with TRBD2 matching 11 bases. The CDR3 is made up of 15 amino acids. Germline CDR1 and CDR2: SGHAT and FQDESV (reference sequence). This CDR3 reads CASSPGLAGTDTQYF. The CDR3 DNA is TGTGCCAGCAGCCCTGGACTAGCGGGCACGGATACGCAGTATTTT.

The table lists this clone with a few counts. The genes are TRBV11-2 and TRBJ1-1; D uncertain. Germline assignment: CDR1 SGHAT and CDR2 FQNNGV. The ends were cut back, 1 base at V and 5 bases at J, with 8 bases in the middle. The CDR3 sequence is 13 residues long. The DNA for the CDR3 is TGTGCCAGCAGCTTAGCAGGTTGGACTGAAGCTTTCTTT. Encoded protein: CASSLAGWTEAFF.

The V call is TRBV7-6, the J call TRBJ1-1; weak D call: TRBD1 (5 bases). CDR1 is SGHVS, CDR2 FNYEAQ, per germline. The V gene lost 1 base and the J gene lost 4 bases, with 10 bases spanning the gap. CDR3 length: 14 amino acids. This chain's CDR3 is CASSLGAGFTEAFF. DNA for the CDR3: TGTGCCAGCAGCTTAGGGGCAGGGTTCACTGAAGCTTTCTTT.

In this sample, this clone turned up a few times. An end of the junction differs from the germline gene, which may be a read error. This CDR3 reads CASSVRDYEQYF. The CDR3 DNA reads as TGTGCCAGCAGTGTTCGCGACTACGAGCAGTACTTC. The rearrangement uses TRBV10-3 and TRBJ2-7; D is uncertain. This CDR3 spans 12 amino acids. Germline assignment: CDR1 ENHRY and CDR2 SYGVKD.

As concerns this clone: The same CDR3 arises from other DNA sequences in this sample as well. The rearrangement links TRBV5-1 to TRBJ2-1; 9 nucleotides match TRBD2. Germline V gives CDR1 SGHRS, CDR2 YFSETQ. V shed 0 bases and J 2 bases; nucleotides not matched to a gene: 3. CDR3 length equals 16 residues. In DNA, the CDR3 is TGCGCCAGCAGCTTGGATGGCGGGAGGGCCTACAATGAGCAGTTCTTC. Encoded protein: CASSLDGGRAYNEQFF.

The CDR3 here is CASETILGEQYF. The CDR3 DNA reads as TGTGCCAGCGAAACCATACTGGGGGAGCAGTACTTC. The chain recombines TRBV11-2 with TRBJ2-7; D unclear. The CDR3 is 12 residues long. Germline CDR1 and CDR2: SGHAT and FQNNGV. V shed 8 bases and J shed 7 bases, with 15 bases lying between them. Supplemented by reference TRBV11-2 and TRBJ2-7, the full variable domain reads EAGVAQSPRYKIIEKRQSVAFWCNPISGHATLYWYQQILGQGPKLLIQFQNNGVVDDSQLPKDRFSAERLKGVDSTLKIQPAKLEDSAVYLCASETILGEQYFGPGTRLTVT.

The chain joins TRBV6-6 to TRBJ2-3; the D gene could be TRBD1 or TRBD2 (5 bases each). Germline V CDR1 and CDR2: MNHNY, SVGAGI (reference sequence). Trimming left V 5 bases short and J 1 base short, with 13 bases between. The CDR3 runs to 15 residues. The CDR3 sequence: CASSRRDDRTDTQYF. In DNA form, the CDR3 reads TGTGCCAGCAGTAGACGGGACGACCGCACAGATACGCAGTATTTT.

This chain joins TRBV29-1 and TRBJ1-2; 12 nucleotides agree with TRBD1. Trimming took 3 bases from V and 5 from J; bases not matched to a gene: 7. The length of the CDR3 is 15 residues. Germline CDR1 and CDR2: SQVTM and ANQGSEA. The CDR3 bases are TGCAGCGTTGATAGCGGGACAGGGGGCCTTTATGGCTACACCTTC. Protein product: CSVDSGTGGLYGYTF. The variable domain in full, completed from reference TRBV29-1 and TRBJ1-2, reads SAVISQKPSRDICQRGTSLTIQCQVDSQVTMMFWYRQQPGQSLTLIATANQGSEATYESGFVIDKFPISRPNLTFSTLTVSNMSPEDSSIYLCSVDSGTGGLYGYTFGSGTRLTVV.

The chain recombines TRBV7-9 with TRBJ2-1; TRBD2 aligns across 9 bases. The CDR3 length is 15 residues. CDR1 SEHNR and CDR2 FQNEAQ come from the germline V gene (reference sequence). The ends lost 6 bases at V and 5 bases at J; junction bases unmatched: 8. The CDR3: CASRDLSGRNNEQFF. As DNA, the CDR3 is TGTGCCAGCAGGGACCTTAGCGGGAGAAACAATGAGCAGTTCTTC.

The V gene is TRBV14, the J gene TRBJ2-1; 15 nucleotides align to TRBD2. The V and J ends lost 3 bases and 5 bases, in that order; junction bases with no gene match: 2. CDR1 and CDR2 (germline): SGHDN, FVKESK. There are 16 residues in the CDR3. DNA of the CDR3: TGTGCCAGCAGCCAGGGACTAGCGGGAGGCCACAATGAGCAGTTCTTC. Amino acids: CASSQGLAGGHNEQFF.